This TCR beta chain was documented in a study of T cells in Graves' hyperthyroidism and ophthalmopathy. The CDR3 has 13 amino acids. V was pared by 7 bases and J by 5 bases, with 14 bases between. From germline, CDR1 is SNHLY and CDR2 FYNNEI. This clonotype was counted at least ten times. Amplification of TCR beta CDR3 regions was performed using RNA transcripts as template. The HTBI primer set served for first-round RT-PCR of the TCR CDR3. Using its own MiXCR run on the multiplex PCR reads, TCRdb lists one record per CDR3 protein. In the table there are about 280,000 distinct CDR3 sequences, approximately 26% of which are singletons.

The sequencing input was blood. This clonotype originated in a man aged 35-49 years with Graves' hyperthyroidism that later progressed to Graves' ophthalmopathy. The chain combines TRBV2 with TRBJ2-5, with D perhaps matching TRBD2 (5 bases). The DNA of the CDR3 is TGTGCCAGCACCCCTGGCGGGTTGGAGACCCAGTACTTC. Amino acid sequence: CASTPGGLETQYF.